This entry lists 21 T cell receptor beta chains sequenced from one sample in a study of response to subunit inactivated influenza vaccine. TCRdb re-called the RT-PCR reads with MiXCR, one entry per CDR3 protein. Among 600,000 to 850,000 distinct CDR3 sequences listed, 13% to 15% were seen once. The sequencing here drew on PBMCs from blood, taken roughly 2 weeks before vaccination. The source is a man aged 50-60 years who received an inactivated influenza vaccine.

The sample holds a few counts of this clonotype. The chain combines TRBV7-8 with TRBJ2-3; TRBD2 matches at 9 bases. This CDR3 is built from 18 residues. V shed 5 bases and J 4 bases; nucleotides not matched to a gene: 16. The V gene's germline CDR1 is SGHVS and CDR2 FQNEAQ. CDR3 protein: CASSVGRGGLRLADTQYF. The DNA of the CDR3 is TGTGCCAGCAGCGTAGGGCGGGGGGGTTTACGTCTTGCAGATACGCAGTATTTT.

The chain carries TRBV9 and TRBJ2-4; D unresolved. From germline, CDR1 is SGDLS and CDR2 YYNGEE. The CDR3 spans 13 residues. Trimming cost V 4 bases and J 0 bases, with 5 bases left between them. The CDR3 reads CASSTSAKNIQYF. In DNA form, the CDR3 reads TGTGCCAGCAGCACCTCAGCCAAAAACATTCAGTACTTC.

V usage is TRBV20-1 and J usage is TRBJ1-5; D is possibly TRBD1 (6 bases). The germline CDR1 and CDR2 sequences are DFQATT and SNEGSKA (reference sequence). This CDR3 is 13 amino acids long. Trimming removed 6 bases from V and 10 bases from J, with 19 bases in between. CDR3 nucleotide sequence: TGCAGTGCCTCCGGGACATCCGATCGACCCCAGCATTTT. Its translation is CSASGTSDRPQHF.

This clonotype was seen more than once but under ten times. This sequence joins TRBV15 and TRBJ2-1; D gene ambiguous. The CDR3 loop spans 16 amino acids. Germline assignment: CDR1 LNHNV and CDR2 YYDKDF (reference sequence). The ends were cut back, 5 bases at V and 3 bases at J, with 17 bases in the middle. CDR3 coding DNA: TGTGCCACCAGCTTCCGTAGAGAACTTCTCTACAATGAGCAGTTCTTC. Protein: CATSFRRELLYNEQFF.

Many counts were recorded for this clonotype. This chain links TRBV29-1 with TRBJ2-1; no clear D gene. The CDR3 is 11 amino acids. V gave up 6 bases and J gave up 3 bases, with 6 bases separating them. The germline V gene encodes CDR1 SQVTM and CDR2 ANQGSEA. The CDR3 reads CSVGIYNEQFF. Here the CDR3 DNA reads TGCAGCGTGGGGATCTACAATGAGCAGTTCTTC.

The chain employs TRBV19 and TRBJ2-1, with D possibly matching TRBD2 (6 bases). The germline V and J ends were trimmed by 5 bases and 6 bases, with 11 bases remaining between them. Germline CDR1 and CDR2: LNHDA and SQIVND (reference sequence). The CDR3 is 13 residues long. CDR3 in amino acids: CASSLRESNEQFF. The CDR3 nucleotides read TGTGCCAGTAGTCTCCGGGAGAGCAATGAGCAGTTCTTC.

This clonotype appeared many times. Here the CDR3 DNA reads TGTGCCAGCAGCACGGATTGGGGTGGGCAGTATTTT. Amino acid sequence: CASSTDWGGQYF. V is TRBV7-2 and J is TRBJ2-3; D is unresolved. The CDR3 consists of 12 residues. Germline V CDR1 and CDR2: SGHTA, FQGNSA. The ends were cut back, 5 bases at V and 11 bases at J, with 14 bases in the middle.

The chain is built from TRBV10-3 and TRBJ2-1; TRBD1 is a possible D gene (6 bases). CDR1 is ENHRY, CDR2 SYGVKD, per germline. V lost 2 bases and J lost 12, with 23 bases in between. The CDR3 spans 16 residues. The CDR3 sequence: CAISELNAGGPDGQFF. CDR3 sequence (DNA): TGTGCCATCAGTGAGCTAAATGCTGGGGGCCCGGATGGGCAGTTCTTC.

In nucleotides, the CDR3 is TGCGCCAGCAGTGATGGCGGGATGAACACCGGGGAGCTGTTTTTT. Protein product: CASSDGGMNTGELFF. V usage is TRBV10-1 and J usage is TRBJ2-2, with D possibly being TRBD2 (6 bases). CDR3 size: 15 residues. Germline V gene data show CDR1 as WNHNN and CDR2 as SYGVQD (reference sequence). The germline V and J ends were trimmed by 3 bases and 1 base, with 9 bases remaining between them.

The chain combines TRBV11-2 with TRBJ2-7; 7 positions match TRBD1. Losses at the gene ends were 5 bases for V and 0 bases for J; bases not matched to a gene: 16. The CDR3 totals 18 residues. Germline V gene sequence: CDR1 SGHAT, CDR2 FQNNGV. Here the CDR3 DNA reads TGTGCCAGCAGCCTTAGAGTGGGGACAGCTAAGAGCTCCTACGAGCAGTACTTC. It encodes CASSLRVGTAKSSYEQYF.

The chain combines TRBV20-1 with TRBJ1-3; 8 bases fit TRBD1. This CDR3 contains 12 residues. Germline V gene lookup returns CDR1 DFQATT and CDR2 SNEGSKA (reference sequence). With V trimmed by 7 bases and J by 2 bases, 1 base remained unmatched. This CDR3 reads CSVQGAGNTIYF. In DNA, the CDR3 is TGCAGTGTACAGGGGGCTGGAAACACCATATATTTT.

This chain joins TRBV7-8 and TRBJ1-3; 7 bases map to TRBD1. The CDR3 is 14 amino acids. With V trimmed by 4 bases and J by 6 bases, 6 bases remained unmatched. The germline V gene has CDR1 SGHVS and CDR2 FQNEAQ. CDR3 sequence (DNA): TGTGCCAGCAGCTCGCGACAGGGAGCAAACACCATATATTTT. It is translated as CASSSRQGANTIYF. The whole variable domain, remainder taken from reference TRBV7-8 and TRBJ1-3, is GAGVSQSPRYKVAKRGQDVALRCDPISGHVSLFWYQQALGQGPEFLTYFQNEAQLDKSGLPSDRFFAERPEGSVSTLKIQRTQQEDSAVYLCASSSRQGANTIYFGEGSWLTVV.

The chain carries TRBV5-5 and TRBJ2-1, with D possibly TRBD2 on 7 matching bases. This CDR3 spans 16 amino acids. CDR1 is SGHKS and CDR2 is YYEKEE in the germline V gene (reference sequence). V dropped 4 bases and J dropped 0 bases, with 14 bases sitting between them. The CDR3, as DNA: TGTGCCAGCAGCGGGGGCGGGAGCTACTCCTACAATGAGCAGTTCTTC. Protein: CASSGGGSYSYNEQFF.

The chain couples TRBV3-1 to TRBJ2-3; D may correspond to TRBD1 or TRBD2 (6 bases each). The CDR3 spans 14 residues. The V and J ends lost 5 bases and 6 bases respectively, with 15 bases between them. CDR1 is LGHDT, CDR2 YNNKEL, per germline (reference sequence). In DNA form, the CDR3 reads TGTGCCAGCAGCAAATTTAGGGGGGCCGATACGCAGTATTTT. Its translation: CASSKFRGADTQYF.

This clonotype was seen a few times. One base away lies a much larger clone, so this may be a sequencing read error. This rearrangement joins TRBV11-1 to TRBJ2-2; D is unresolved. Looked up from germline, CDR1 is SGHAT and CDR2 is FQDESV (reference sequence). The CDR3 length is 12 residues. V lost 6 bases to trimming and J lost 1 base, with 3 bases between them. The chain's CDR3 is CASRENTGELFF. CDR3 nucleotides: TGTGCCAGCAGAGAGAACACCGGGGAGCTGTTTTTT.

This clonotype was counted only a few times. V gene TRBV7-2 combines with J gene TRBJ2-3; 7 bases are a match to TRBD2. CDR1 is SGHTA and CDR2 is FQGNSA in the germline V gene. Unmatched junction bases numbered 6, after V lost 0 bases and J lost 0 bases. CDR3 length: 17 residues. This CDR3 is CASSLAPGAGSTDTQYF. In DNA, the CDR3 is TGTGCCAGCAGCTTAGCGCCTGGAGCGGGGAGCACAGATACGCAGTATTTT.

This clonotype has more than one count but fewer than ten. J is TRBJ2-7 and V is TRBV12-3 or TRBV12-4; the match to TRBD2 covers 9 bases. The CDR3 has 15 amino acids. The ends lost 4 bases at V and 0 bases at J; junction bases unmatched: 4. This CDR3 reads CASSSASGDSYEQYF. The CDR3 DNA sequence: TGTGCCAGCAGTTCGGCTAGCGGGGACTCCTACGAGCAGTACTTC.

This chain links TRBV6-2 or TRBV6-3 with TRBJ2-5, with a possible D match to TRBD2 (6 bases). Trimming pared 6 bases from V and 5 bases from J, leaving 16 bases between. CDR1 is MNHEY, CDR2 SVGEGT, per germline. CDR3 length: 14 residues. The CDR3 coding sequence is TGTGCCAGCAGCAAATGGGACTTACCGGAGACCCAGTACTTC. Translating it yields CASSKWDLPETQYF.

This clonotype came up many times. V usage is TRBV7-2 and J usage is TRBJ2-6, with no clear D. CDR3 size: 16 residues. CDR1 is SGHTA and CDR2 is FQGNSA in the germline V gene. The ends were cut back, 0 bases at V and 2 bases at J, with 8 bases in the middle. The CDR3 nucleotides are TGTGCCAGCAGCTTAGCTGTAGGGACTGGGGCCAACGTCCTGACTTTC. Amino acids: CASSLAVGTGANVLTF.

This clonotype has a handful of counts. V usage is TRBV6-1 and J usage is TRBJ1-2; no definite D call. With 3 bases removed from V and 6 bases from J, the gap between germline ends came to 23 bases. Germline values: CDR1 MNHNS, CDR2 SASEGT. The CDR3 sequence is 17 residues long. The CDR3 sequence is CASSDGPSSKEGDGYTF. The DNA of the CDR3 is TGTGCCAGCAGTGACGGACCTTCAAGTAAGGAGGGTGATGGCTACACCTTC.

The J gene is TRBJ1-2, the V gene TRBV28; TRBD1 matches at 12 bases. The V gene's germline CDR1 is MDHEN and CDR2 SYDVKM. The CDR3 covers 15 residues. V lost 4 bases, J lost 7 bases, and 7 bases stayed unmatched. CDR3 nucleotides: TGTGCCAGCAGTTCCCGCGGGACAGGGGGCTTTGGCTACACCTTC. Translation: CASSSRGTGGFGYTF.